This TCR beta chain was sequenced during a study of shared clonotypes between healthy human individuals. General observations from the study: The generation probabilities recorded for non-shared clonotypes fell below those of clonotypes shared by all four donors.

Participating donors were healthy, HIV-negative adults free of recent acute infections or vaccinations. CD4+ cells were split into CD45RA+ naive and CD45RA-negative memory subsets. There are 12 residues in the CDR3. Germline CDR1 and CDR2: SNHLY and FYNNEI. The V gene lost 5 bases and the J gene lost 5 bases, with 7 bases spanning the gap. Libraries were prepared by immunoSEQ multiplex PCR; TCRdb keeps only in-frame clonotypes and omits some of them. The table includes 1 million to 1.2 million clones, roughly 80% detected once. With respect to this clone: Its antigen is not identified.

The sequence came from a man younger than 35 in good health. Some clones in this sample may be carry-over from other donors' samples. The genes are TRBV2 and TRBJ2-1, with unresolved D. Sequencing used memory CD4+ T cells from PBMCs. Subset noted: CD45RA-negative fraction. Here the CDR3 reads CASSFTDNEQFF. CDR3 bases: TGTGCCAGCAGTTTTACGGACAATGAGCAGTTCTTC.